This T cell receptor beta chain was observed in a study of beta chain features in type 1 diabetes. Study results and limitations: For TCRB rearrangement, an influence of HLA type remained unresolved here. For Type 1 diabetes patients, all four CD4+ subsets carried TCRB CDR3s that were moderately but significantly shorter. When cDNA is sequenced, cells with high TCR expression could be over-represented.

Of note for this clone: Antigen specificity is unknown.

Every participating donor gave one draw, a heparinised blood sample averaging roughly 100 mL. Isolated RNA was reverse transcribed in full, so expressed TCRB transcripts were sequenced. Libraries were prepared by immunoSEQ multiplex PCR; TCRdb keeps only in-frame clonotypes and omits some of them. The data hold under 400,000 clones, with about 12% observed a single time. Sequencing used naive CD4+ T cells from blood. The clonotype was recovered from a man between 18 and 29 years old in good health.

The CDR3 nucleotides are TGTGCCAGCAGCCAGGACCTCCAGCGGGGGGCCGCCTACGAGCAGTACTTC. Translated: CASSQDLQRGAAYEQYF. The V call is TRBV4-2, the J call TRBJ2-7; 9 bases fit TRBD2. The ends lost 3 bases at V and 2 bases at J; junction bases unmatched: 11. The CDR3 has 17 amino acids. Germline-derived CDR1 and CDR2 are LGHNA and YNFKEQ.